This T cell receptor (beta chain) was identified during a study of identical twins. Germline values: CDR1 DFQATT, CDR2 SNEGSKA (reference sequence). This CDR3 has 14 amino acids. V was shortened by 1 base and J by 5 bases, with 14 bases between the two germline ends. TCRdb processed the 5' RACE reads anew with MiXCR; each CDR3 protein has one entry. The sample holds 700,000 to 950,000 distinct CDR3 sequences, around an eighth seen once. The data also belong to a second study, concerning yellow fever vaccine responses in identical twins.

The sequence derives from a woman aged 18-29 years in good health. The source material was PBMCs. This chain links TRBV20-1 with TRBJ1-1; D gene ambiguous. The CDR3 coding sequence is TGCAGTGCTAGAGTTCGGAGGGTAGGAACTGAAGCTTTCTTT. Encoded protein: CSARVRRVGTEAFF.